This T cell receptor beta chain was captured by sequencing in a study of T cells of healthy individuals. This clonotype was seen repeatedly, ten times or more. TCRdb analysed the 5' RACE reads with MiXCR anew, one entry per CDR3 protein. The data contain about 53,000 distinct CDR3 sequences, over 12% of them singletons. Germline CDR1 reads KGHDR; CDR2 reads SFDVKD. V was clipped by 3 bases and J by 3 bases; unmatched bases: 14. There are 18 residues in the CDR3. The source is a human donor in good health. The V and J genes are TRBV24-1 and TRBJ1-1; TRBD1 matches at 8 bases. This CDR3 is CATSDTGAAGGIDTEAFF. The CDR3 DNA is TGTGCCACCAGTGATACGGGGGCGGCAGGGGGCATAGACACTGAAGCTTTCTTT.